A selection of T cell receptor beta chains follows, all from one sample in a study of cytomegalovirus exposure and HLA in healthy donors. Using immunoSEQ multiplex PCR, the repertoire was profiled, and TCRdb retains in-frame clones only, with some absent. The data show 150,000 or so clones, approximately 80% seen once. Sequencing was done on a sample of PBMCs. The receptors originated from a woman in her thirties in good health and CMV-seronegative. Each CDR3 is given with its conserved first and last residue. The order of the fields is V gene, clone size, D gene, J gene, CDR3 DNA, CDR3 protein. The D gene is left open where the match is weak. Clone size is not always given. Where it is, it says once, few, many or a class for expanded clones.

v_call: TRBV18
clone_size: NA
d_call: TRBD1
j_call: TRBJ1-5
cdr3_nt: TGTGCCAGCTCACTAGGACAGGGCGCTCAGCCCCAGCATTTT
cdr3_aa: CASSLGQGAQPQHF

v_call: TRBV5-4
clone_size: NA
d_call: TRBD2
j_call: TRBJ2-7
cdr3_nt: TGTGCCAGCAGCTTGAGGTTAGCGGGAGCTCCCGAGCAGTACTTC
cdr3_aa: CASSLRLAGAPEQYF

v_call: TRBV29-1
clone_size: NA
d_call: TRBD2
j_call: TRBJ2-7
cdr3_nt: TGCAGCGTGGACACTAGCGGCAGGGAGCAGTACTTC
cdr3_aa: CSVDTSGREQYF

v_call: TRBV5-6
clone_size: few
d_call: TRBD1
j_call: TRBJ2-7
cdr3_nt: TGTGCCAGCAGCCGGGACAGCAGGTACGAGCAGTACTTC
cdr3_aa: CASSRDSRYEQYF

v_call: TRBV27
clone_size: NA
d_call: NA
j_call: TRBJ2-2
cdr3_nt: TGTGCCAGCAGTTTGGTGACAGCTAACACCGGGGAGCTGTTTTTT
cdr3_aa: CASSLVTANTGELFF

v_call: TRBV15
clone_size: NA
d_call: NA
j_call: TRBJ2-3
cdr3_nt: TGTGCCACCTTAGCCCAGGGAACCACAGATACGCAGTATTTT
cdr3_aa: CATLAQGTTDTQYF

v_call: TRBV18
clone_size: NA
d_call: NA
j_call: TRBJ2-1
cdr3_nt: TGTGCCAGCTCACCAAGTAGGAGCTCCTACAATGAGCAGTTCTTC
cdr3_aa: CASSPSRSSYNEQFF

v_call: TRBV5-4
clone_size: NA
d_call: TRBD1
j_call: TRBJ1-2
cdr3_nt: TGTGCCAGCAGCCCCAAACAGGGGAGTTATGGCTACCCCTTC
cdr3_aa: CASSPKQGSYGYPF

v_call: TRBV10-3
clone_size: NA
d_call: NA
j_call: TRBJ2-6
cdr3_nt: TGTGCCATCAGTGAGTCCGGTCCTTCTGGGGCCAACGTCCTGACTTTC
cdr3_aa: CAISESGPSGANVLTF

v_call: TRBV27
clone_size: NA
d_call: TRBD1
j_call: TRBJ1-5
cdr3_nt: TGTGCCAGCAGTTTCCGAGGCGGGACAGGGGGCGGTCAGCCCCAGCATTTT
cdr3_aa: CASSFRGGTGGGQPQHF

v_call: TRBV27
clone_size: few
d_call: TRBD1
j_call: TRBJ2-3
cdr3_nt: TGTGCCAGCAGTTTATCGGGCAGGGGGAGTGATACGCAGTATTTT
cdr3_aa: CASSLSGRGSDTQYF

v_call: TRBV19
clone_size: NA
d_call: TRBD1
j_call: TRBJ1-1
cdr3_nt: TGTGCCAGTAGTGAGGGCAGGGGGCCCCAGAACACTGAAGCTTTCTTT
cdr3_aa: CASSEGRGPQNTEAFF

v_call: TRBV11-2
clone_size: NA
d_call: TRBD1
j_call: TRBJ2-2
cdr3_nt: TGTGCCAGCAGTTATACAGGGGGAACCGGGGAGCTGTTTTTT
cdr3_aa: CASSYTGGTGELFF

v_call: TRBV7-9
clone_size: NA
d_call: NA
j_call: TRBJ1-1
cdr3_nt: TGTGCCAGCAGCTTATCAGGGCCTGAAGCTTTCTTT
cdr3_aa: CASSLSGPEAFF

v_call: TRBV2
clone_size: few
d_call: NA
j_call: TRBJ2-2
cdr3_nt: TGTGCCAGCAAGGAGGGCGGGGAGCTGTTTTTT
cdr3_aa: CASKEGGELFF

v_call: TRBV19
clone_size: NA
d_call: TRBD1
j_call: TRBJ1-5
cdr3_nt: TGTGCCAGTGCAGGGGGCGGGGGAACTAGGATTGGCAATCAGCCCCAGCATTTT
cdr3_aa: CASAGGGGTRIGNQPQHF

v_call: TRBV7-9
clone_size: NA
d_call: NA
j_call: TRBJ1-6
cdr3_nt: TGTGCCAGCAGCCTACCATCCCTCCAAAGCTCCTATAATTCACCCCTCCACTTT
cdr3_aa: CASSLPSLQSSYNSPLHF

v_call: TRBV15
clone_size: few
d_call: TRBD1
j_call: TRBJ1-2
cdr3_nt: TGTGCCACCAGCAGAGATCGGGCAGGGGGGATCTTCTATGGCTACACCTTC
cdr3_aa: CATSRDRAGGIFYGYTF

v_call: TRBV27
clone_size: NA
d_call: TRBD2
j_call: TRBJ2-4
cdr3_nt: TGTGCCAGCAGTTTTGGAGCGGGAATAGCCAAAAACATTCAGTACTTC
cdr3_aa: CASSFGAGIAKNIQYF

v_call: TRBV14
clone_size: NA
d_call: NA
j_call: TRBJ2-7
cdr3_nt: TGTGCCAGCAGCCAAGTAGGCAGGGACGAGCAGTACTTC
cdr3_aa: CASSQVGRDEQYF

v_call: TRBV4-3
clone_size: many
d_call: NA
j_call: TRBJ2-2
cdr3_nt: TGCGCCAGCAGCCAAGATCGAGGGCAGAACACCGGGGAGCTGTTTTTT
cdr3_aa: CASSQDRGQNTGELFF

v_call: TRBV30
clone_size: NA
d_call: NA
j_call: TRBJ1-5
cdr3_nt: TGTGCCTGGAGTGAAGGGAGGGATCAGCCCCAGCATTTT
cdr3_aa: CAWSEGRDQPQHF

v_call: TRBV4-1
clone_size: NA
d_call: TRBD2
j_call: TRBJ2-7
cdr3_nt: TGCGCCAGCAGCCAGACTGGACTAGCGGACGAGCAGTACTTC
cdr3_aa: CASSQTGLADEQYF

v_call: TRBV6-5
clone_size: NA
d_call: TRBD1
j_call: TRBJ2-2
cdr3_nt: TGTGCCAGCAGCCCGTACAGGGGGCGTACCGGGGAGCTGTTTTTT
cdr3_aa: CASSPYRGRTGELFF

v_call: TRBV7-2
clone_size: few
d_call: NA
j_call: TRBJ1-1
cdr3_nt: TGTGCCAGCAGCTTAGGGGCGGGCACTGAAGCTTTCTTT
cdr3_aa: CASSLGAGTEAFF

v_call: TRBV7-9
clone_size: NA
d_call: NA
j_call: TRBJ1-1
cdr3_nt: TGTTCCAGCAGCTTAGACCCGGGTCGAGCTTTCTTT
cdr3_aa: CSSSLDPGRAFF

v_call: TRBV7-8
clone_size: NA
d_call: TRBD1
j_call: TRBJ1-3
cdr3_nt: TGTGCCAGCAGCTACCAGGGGGCTACAGGAAACACCATATATTTT
cdr3_aa: CASSYQGATGNTIYF

v_call: TRBV19
clone_size: few
d_call: TRBD1
j_call: TRBJ1-4
cdr3_nt: TGTGCCAGTAGTACCACCGGGACAGGAGAAAAACTGTTTTTT
cdr3_aa: CASSTTGTGEKLFF

v_call: TRBV7-9
clone_size: NA
d_call: TRBD1
j_call: TRBJ2-1
cdr3_nt: TGTGCCAGCAGCATACGACAGGGGGCCTACAATGAGCAGTTCTTC
cdr3_aa: CASSIRQGAYNEQFF

v_call: TRBV27
clone_size: few
d_call: TRBD2
j_call: TRBJ2-1
cdr3_nt: TGTGCCAGCAGTTATACCCCCCGGACTAGCGGGAATGAGCAGTTCTTC
cdr3_aa: CASSYTPRTSGNEQFF

v_call: TRBV4-2
clone_size: few
d_call: NA
j_call: TRBJ2-7
cdr3_nt: TGTGCCAGCAGCGACAGGTCCTACGAGCAGTACTTC
cdr3_aa: CASSDRSYEQYF

v_call: TRBV19
clone_size: NA
d_call: TRBD1
j_call: TRBJ1-1
cdr3_nt: TGTGCCAGTAGTAGGGACAGGGCCGCCCGGGAAGCTTTCTTT
cdr3_aa: CASSRDRAAREAFF

v_call: TRBV2
clone_size: once
d_call: NA
j_call: TRBJ2-6
cdr3_nt: TGTGCCAGCAGTGAAGTAAGAGGGTCTGGGGCCAACGTCCTGACTTTC
cdr3_aa: CASSEVRGSGANVLTF

v_call: TRBV2
clone_size: NA
d_call: TRBD1
j_call: TRBJ1-5
cdr3_nt: TGTGCGAGTGGACAGGGGACGTATCAGCCCCAGCATTTT
cdr3_aa: CASGQGTYQPQHF

v_call: TRBV9
clone_size: NA
d_call: TRBD2
j_call: TRBJ2-7
cdr3_nt: TGTGCCAGCAGCGTAGGACTAGCGGGCTCCTACGAGCAGTACTTC
cdr3_aa: CASSVGLAGSYEQYF

v_call: TRBV2
clone_size: NA
d_call: NA
j_call: TRBJ1-1
cdr3_nt: TGTGCCAGCAAACTCGAACAGATGAACACTGAAGCTTTCTTT
cdr3_aa: CASKLEQMNTEAFF

v_call: TRBV7-2
clone_size: NA
d_call: NA
j_call: TRBJ2-3
cdr3_nt: TGTGCCAGCAGCTTAGACAGGGGCACAGATACGCAGTATTTT
cdr3_aa: CASSLDRGTDTQYF

v_call: TRBV7-9
clone_size: NA
d_call: NA
j_call: TRBJ2-5
cdr3_nt: TGTGCCAGCAGCGGGTTGCAGGCGCGAGAGACCCAGTACTTC
cdr3_aa: CASSGLQARETQYF

v_call: TRBV27
clone_size: NA
d_call: TRBD1
j_call: TRBJ1-1
cdr3_nt: TGTGCCAGCAGTCGGACAGGACTTTACACTGAAGCTTTCTTT
cdr3_aa: CASSRTGLYTEAFF

v_call: TRBV9
clone_size: NA
d_call: NA
j_call: TRBJ1-1
cdr3_nt: TGTGCCAGCAGCGTAGTAGTCACCTCGAACACTGAAGCTTTCTTT
cdr3_aa: CASSVVVTSNTEAFF

v_call: TRBV19
clone_size: NA
d_call: TRBD1
j_call: TRBJ1-1
cdr3_nt: TGTGCCAGTCAGGACAGGATTCACACTGAAGCTTTCTTT
cdr3_aa: CASQDRIHTEAFF

v_call: TRBV29-1
clone_size: NA
d_call: TRBD1
j_call: TRBJ1-1
cdr3_nt: TGCAGCGTATCCGACAGGGGACCCCAGGGTGGCGCTTTCTTT
cdr3_aa: CSVSDRGPQGGAFF

v_call: TRBV5-1
clone_size: NA
d_call: NA
j_call: TRBJ2-2
cdr3_nt: TGCGCCAGCAGCTTGGGTACAGATATCCGAACCGGGGAGCTGTTTTTT
cdr3_aa: CASSLGTDIRTGELFF

v_call: TRBV25-1
clone_size: NA
d_call: NA
j_call: TRBJ2-7
cdr3_nt: TGTGCCAGCAGACAGGGAGGGGCCTTTGTGCTAAAGCAGTACTTC
cdr3_aa: CASRQGGAFVLKQYF

v_call: TRBV5-5
clone_size: NA
d_call: TRBD1
j_call: TRBJ2-7
cdr3_nt: TGTGCCAGCAGCTCCGGGACAGCAAACTACGAGCAGTACTTC
cdr3_aa: CASSSGTANYEQYF

v_call: TRBV27
clone_size: NA
d_call: TRBD2
j_call: TRBJ2-7
cdr3_nt: TGTGCCAGCAGCCAACTAGCGCGCGAGGGCGACGAGCAGTACTTC
cdr3_aa: CASSQLAREGDEQYF

v_call: TRBV7-3
clone_size: NA
d_call: TRBD2
j_call: TRBJ2-7
cdr3_nt: TGTGCCAGCAGCTTCGGGGGGGGGTCCTACGAGCAGTACTTC
cdr3_aa: CASSFGGGSYEQYF

v_call: TRBV2
clone_size: NA
d_call: NA
j_call: TRBJ1-3
cdr3_nt: TGTGCCAGCAGTGACCGAGGGGGTTCTGGAAACACCATATATTTT
cdr3_aa: CASSDRGGSGNTIYF

v_call: TRBV7-9
clone_size: once
d_call: NA
j_call: TRBJ1-5
cdr3_nt: TGTGCCAGCAGCCATATCGAGTCGACAGGACAGCCCCAGCATTTT
cdr3_aa: CASSHIESTGQPQHF

v_call: TRBV5-4
clone_size: NA
d_call: NA
j_call: TRBJ2-7
cdr3_nt: TGTGCCAGCAGCTTGGTCGGCGGGTTATCCTACGAGCAGTACTTC
cdr3_aa: CASSLVGGLSYEQYF

v_call: TRBV9
clone_size: NA
d_call: NA
j_call: TRBJ1-1
cdr3_nt: TGTGCCAGCAGCGTAGTAGGGGCCTCTGGCGCTGAAGCTTTCTTT
cdr3_aa: CASSVVGASGAEAFF

v_call: TRBV6-5
clone_size: NA
d_call: NA
j_call: TRBJ1-5
cdr3_nt: TGTGCCAGCAGTTTAACAGGGTCGAGCAATCAGCCCCAGCATTTT
cdr3_aa: CASSLTGSSNQPQHF

v_call: TRBV7-8
clone_size: NA
d_call: TRBD2
j_call: TRBJ2-7
cdr3_nt: TGTGCCAGCAGTTATCGGGAGGGGCATTACGAGCAGTACTTC
cdr3_aa: CASSYREGHYEQYF